The 9 T cell receptor beta chains in this list originate from one sample, sequenced in a study of blood T cells in healthy people across ages. Together with a sample-barcoded 5' primer, a J-beta primer mix was included in a second PCR lasting about 6 to 11 cycles. TCRdb reprocessed the 5' RACE reads via MiXCR and lists one record per CDR3 protein. The sample yields approximately 770,000 distinct CDR3 sequences, roughly 64% seen once. Source material: blood. The source is a man aged 25-45 years in good health.

About this clonotype itself: A junction boundary mismatches the germline segment, possibly from a read error. The chain combines TRBV12-3 or TRBV12-4 with TRBJ2-1, with a weak D call TRBD1 (5 bases). There are 14 residues in the CDR3. In DNA, the CDR3 is TGTGCCAGCAATTTTCAGGGCTCCGACAATGAGCAGTTCTTC. Protein sequence: CASNFQGSDNEQFF.

V is TRBV6-4 and J is TRBJ2-3; D uncertain. Germline values: CDR1 MRHNA, CDR2 SNTAGT. Deletions cut 4 bases from V and 6 bases from J, with 11 bases between. CDR3 length equals 13 residues. CDR3 loop: CASSASLGDTQYF. For the CDR3, the DNA is TGTGCCAGCAGTGCTTCGCTAGGGGATACGCAGTATTTT.

About this clonotype: One junction end does not reproduce the germline sequence, and a read error may be involved. The V call is TRBV9, the J call TRBJ1-2; 9 bases match TRBD1. Germline values: CDR1 SGDLS, CDR2 YYNGEE. The CDR3 is 14 residues long. In DNA form, the CDR3 reads TGTACCAGCAGCGTGGGACAGGGCAGCTATGGCTACACCTTC. Encoded protein: CTSSVGQGSYGYTF.

The chain combines TRBV7-3 with TRBJ2-1, with D perhaps TRBD1 (6 bases). The CDR3 covers 16 residues. With 0 bases removed from V and 7 bases from J, the gap between germline ends came to 16 bases. Germline lookup yields CDR1 SGHTA and CDR2 FQGTGA. The CDR3 bases are TGTGCCAGCAGCTTAACTCCCTCAGGGGTCCCTAATGAGCAGTTCTTC. This encodes CASSLTPSGVPNEQFF.

The CDR3 coding sequence is TGCAGTGCTAGTACCGCCAAGCGGGAGAAAACCCCCTACAATGAGCAGTACTTC. The encoded protein is CSASTAKREKTPYNEQYF. J is TRBJ2-1 and V is TRBV20-1, with TRBD2 identical over 8 bases. The J call may be incorrect, as the DNA end agrees better with TRBJ2-7. The CDR3 totals 18 residues. In germline, CDR1 is DFQATT, CDR2 SNEGSKA (reference sequence).

This clonotype appeared a few times. The rearrangement uses TRBV28 and TRBJ2-7; D gene uncertain. Trimming shortened V by 6 bases and J by 3 bases, and 18 bases separated the two germline ends. CDR3 size: 15 residues. Looked up from germline, CDR1 is MDHEN and CDR2 is SYDVKM. The CDR3 loop reads CASSPRLRVHYEQYF. DNA for the CDR3: TGTGCCAGCAGCCCACGGTTACGCGTCCACTACGAGCAGTACTTC.

V usage is TRBV5-4 and J usage is TRBJ2-1; either TRBD1 or TRBD2 may fit D (6 bases each). From germline, CDR1 is SGHNT and CDR2 YYREEE (reference sequence). The CDR3 contains 16 residues. Between the trimmed V and J ends, which lost 0 bases and 0 bases, there was a span of 10 bases. Written as DNA, the CDR3 is TGTGCCAGCAGCTTGGAGGGGGGTAGCTCCTACAATGAGCAGTTCTTC. Translating it yields CASSLEGGSSYNEQFF.

V and J are TRBV7-2 and TRBJ2-3; the match to TRBD1 covers 8 bases. Germline trimming cut 0 bases from V and 3 bases from J; bases unmatched to any gene: 5. The CDR3 consists of 16 residues. CDR1 and CDR2 (germline): SGHTA, FQGNSA. The DNA of the CDR3 is TGTGCCAGCAGCTTAGCGTTAGGACAGGGTACAGATACGCAGTATTTT. This sequence encodes CASSLALGQGTDTQYF.

This clonotype was counted at least ten times. The V gene is TRBV6-1, the J gene TRBJ2-1; D gene unclear. This CDR3 is 14 amino acids long. Germline lookup yields CDR1 MNHNS and CDR2 SASEGT. Trimming stripped 0 bases from V and 3 bases from J, with 6 bases between. The CDR3 sequence is CASSEAPGYNEQFF. The DNA of the CDR3 is TGTGCCAGCAGTGAAGCCCCGGGCTACAATGAGCAGTTCTTC.